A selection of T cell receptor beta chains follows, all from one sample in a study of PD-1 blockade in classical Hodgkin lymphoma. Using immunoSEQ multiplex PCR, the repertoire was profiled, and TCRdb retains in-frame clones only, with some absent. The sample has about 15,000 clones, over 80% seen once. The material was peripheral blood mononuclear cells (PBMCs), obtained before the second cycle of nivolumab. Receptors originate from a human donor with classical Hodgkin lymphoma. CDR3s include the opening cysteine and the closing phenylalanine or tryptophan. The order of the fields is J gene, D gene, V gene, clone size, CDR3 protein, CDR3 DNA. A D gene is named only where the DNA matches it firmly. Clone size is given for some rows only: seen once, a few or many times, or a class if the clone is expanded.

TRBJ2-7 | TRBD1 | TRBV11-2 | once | CASRVPGQSYEQYF | TGTGCCAGCAGGGTTCCGGGACAGAGCTACGAGCAGTACTTC
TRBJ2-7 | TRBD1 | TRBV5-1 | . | CASSHRDRAYEQYF | TGCGCCAGCAGCCACCGGGACAGGGCCTACGAGCAGTACTTC
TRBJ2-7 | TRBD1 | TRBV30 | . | CASTGTGGNYEQYF | TGTGCCTCCACAGGGACAGGGGGCAACTACGAGCAGTACTTC
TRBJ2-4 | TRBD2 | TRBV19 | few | CASSIRTWTSGRDNIQYF | TGTGCCAGTAGTATCCGAACTTGGACTAGCGGGAGGGACAACATTCAGTACTTC
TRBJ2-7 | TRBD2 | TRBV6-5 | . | CASSPGLAGVEQYF | TGTGCCAGCAGCCCGGGACTAGCGGGAGTAGAGCAGTACTTC
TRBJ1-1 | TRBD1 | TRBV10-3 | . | CAIRKGQGNTEAFF | TGTGCCATCAGGAAGGGACAGGGAAATACTGAAGCTTTCTTT
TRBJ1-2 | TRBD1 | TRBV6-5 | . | CASMGQYGYTF | TGTGCCAGCATGGGACAGTATGGCTACACCTTC
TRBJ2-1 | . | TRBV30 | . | CAWSQGAGWLEQFF | TGTGCCTGGAGTCAGGGAGCGGGCTGGCTTGAGCAGTTCTTC
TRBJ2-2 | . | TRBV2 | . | CANVQSNTGELFF | TGTGCCAACGTACAGTCGAACACCGGGGAGCTGTTTTTT
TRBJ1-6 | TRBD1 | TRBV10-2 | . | CASSGQGRNSPLHF | TGCGCCAGCAGTGGACAGGGGCGCAATTCACCCCTCCACTTT
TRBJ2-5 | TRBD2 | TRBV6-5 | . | CASSYSGLAGGNTQYF | TGTGCCAGCAGTTATTCAGGACTAGCGGGAGGGAATACCCAGTACTTC
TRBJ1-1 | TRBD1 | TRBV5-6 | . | CASSFLDRGTEAFF | TGTGCCAGCAGCTTCCTTGACAGGGGCACTGAAGCTTTCTTT
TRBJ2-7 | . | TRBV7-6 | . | CASSRDGTYEQYF | TGTGCCAGCAGCCGGGACGGGACCTACGAGCAGTACTTC
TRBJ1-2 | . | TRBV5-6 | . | CASSFLPTGLDYGYTF | TGTGCCAGCAGCTTTTTACCCACAGGGTTGGACTATGGCTACACCTTC
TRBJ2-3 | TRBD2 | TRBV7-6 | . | CASSPLSGGAADTQYF | TGTGCCAGCAGCCCCTTAAGCGGGGGGGCCGCAGATACGCAGTATTTT
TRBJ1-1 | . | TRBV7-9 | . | CASSLARAGGNTEAFF | TGTGCCAGCAGCTTAGCACGGGCCGGGGGGAACACTGAAGCTTTCTTT
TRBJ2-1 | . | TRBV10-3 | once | CAISEDGYNEQFF | TGTGCCATCAGTGAGGACGGGTACAATGAGCAGTTCTTC
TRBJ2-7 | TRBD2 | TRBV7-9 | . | CASSLTSGSYEQYF | TGTGCCAGCAGCTTGACTAGCGGGTCCTACGAGCAGTACTTC
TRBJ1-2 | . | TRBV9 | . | CASSVGAGLNYGYTF | TGTGCCAGCAGCGTGGGGGCCGGCTTGAACTATGGCTACACCTTC
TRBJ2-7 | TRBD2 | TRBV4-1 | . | CASSQFVLAGGRSYEQYF | TGCGCCAGCAGCCAGTTTGTACTAGCGGGGGGACGCTCCTACGAGCAGTACTTC
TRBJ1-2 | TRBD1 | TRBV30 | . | CAWTPTGVDYGYTF | TGTGCCTGGACTCCCACAGGGGTGGACTATGGCTACACCTTC
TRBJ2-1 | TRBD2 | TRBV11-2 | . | CASSLQPSGRRFNEQFF | TGTGCCAGCAGCTTACAACCTAGCGGGAGAAGGTTCAATGAGCAGTTCTTC
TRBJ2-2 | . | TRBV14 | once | CASSQEGSPLSRPGELFF | TGTGCCAGCAGCCAAGAAGGTTCCCCTCTGTCGAGACCCGGGGAGCTGTTTTTT
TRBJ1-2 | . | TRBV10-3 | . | CAISEKVGPTTNYGYTF | TGTGCCATCAGTGAGAAGGTCGGCCCTACCACTAACTATGGCTACACCTTC
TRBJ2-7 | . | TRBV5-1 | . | CASSLGFTGGVYEQYF | TGCGCCAGCAGCTTGGGCTTCACAGGGGGGGTATACGAGCAGTACTTC
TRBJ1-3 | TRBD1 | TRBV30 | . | CAWRAPGGRLGNTIYF | TGTGCCTGGAGAGCCCCAGGGGGGCGCCTTGGAAACACCATATATTTT
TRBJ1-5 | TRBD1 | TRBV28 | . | CASTRTGKGIFGNQPQHF | TGTGCCAGCACCCGGACAGGTAAAGGTATTTTTGGCAATCAGCCCCAGCATTTT
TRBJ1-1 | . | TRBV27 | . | CASRSLGTEAFF | TGTGCCAGCAGATCCCTAGGTACTGAAGCTTTCTTT
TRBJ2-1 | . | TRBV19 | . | CASGTERNEQFF | TGTGCCAGTGGGACCGAACGGAATGAGCAGTTCTTC
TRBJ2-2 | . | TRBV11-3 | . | CASSLSGDTGELFF | TGTGCCAGCAGCTTAAGCGGAGATACCGGGGAGCTGTTTTTT
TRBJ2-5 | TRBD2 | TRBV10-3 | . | CAISDRLAGGPEETQYF | TGTGCCATCAGTGATAGACTAGCGGGAGGGCCAGAAGAGACCCAGTACTTC
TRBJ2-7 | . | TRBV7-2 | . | CASSLDAKSGRSYEQYF | TGTGCCAGCAGCTTAGATGCCAAATCGGGTCGATCCTACGAGCAGTACTTC
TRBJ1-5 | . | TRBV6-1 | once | CASRGLYSNQPQHF | TGTGCCAGCCGCGGACTCTATAGCAATCAGCCCCAGCATTTT
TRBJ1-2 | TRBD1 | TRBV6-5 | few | CASSYTTGGAGGYTF | TGTGCCAGCAGTTACACCACAGGGGGCGCGGGGGGCTACACCTTC
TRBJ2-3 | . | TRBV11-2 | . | CASSPVGRGLLDTQYF | TGTGCCAGCAGCCCAGTTGGCCGGGGACTCCTAGATACGCAGTATTTT
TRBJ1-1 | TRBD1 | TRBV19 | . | CASRTGSDTEAFF | TGTGCCAGTAGGACAGGGTCGGACACTGAAGCTTTCTTT
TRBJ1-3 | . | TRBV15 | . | CATSRGNSGNTIYF | TGTGCCACCAGCAGAGGTAACTCTGGAAACACCATATATTTT
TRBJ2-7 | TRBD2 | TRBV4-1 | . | CASSLQGGAGGLYEQYF | TGCGCCAGCAGCCTCCAGGGTGGAGCGGGGGGGCTGTACGAGCAGTACTTC
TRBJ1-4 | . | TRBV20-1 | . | CSATPSPLRF | TGCAGTGCCACCCCGAGTCCCCTGCGCTTT
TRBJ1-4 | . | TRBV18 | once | CASSPIDQGEKLFF | TGTGCCAGCTCACCAATTGACCAGGGCGAAAAACTGTTTTTT
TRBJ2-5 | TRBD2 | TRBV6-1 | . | CASSEVSGGAETQYF | TGTGCCAGCAGTGAAGTTAGCGGGGGGGCCGAGACCCAGTACTTC
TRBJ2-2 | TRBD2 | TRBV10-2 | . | CASRLAGPNTGELFF | TGCGCCAGCAGACTAGCGGGGCCGAACACCGGGGAGCTGTTTTTT
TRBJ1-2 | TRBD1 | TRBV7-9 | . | CASSLTTGSYYGYTF | TGTGCCAGCAGCTTAACGACAGGGTCCTACTATGGCTACACCTTC
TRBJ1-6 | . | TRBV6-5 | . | CASRTTGSPLHF | TGTGCCAGCAGAACCACAGGTTCACCCCTCCACTTT